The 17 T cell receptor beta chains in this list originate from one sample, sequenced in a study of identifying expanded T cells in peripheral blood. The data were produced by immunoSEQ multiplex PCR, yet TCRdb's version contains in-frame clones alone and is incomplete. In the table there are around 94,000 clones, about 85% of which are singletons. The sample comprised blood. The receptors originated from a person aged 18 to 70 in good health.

CDR3 sequence: CASSQAPYSTGVYGYTF. Here the CDR3 DNA reads TGCGCCAGCAGCCAAGCTCCCTACTCGACAGGGGTCTATGGCTACACCTTC. The rearrangement uses TRBV4-1 and TRBJ1-2, with 8 nucleotides matching TRBD1. The CDR3 is 17 residues long. V was clipped by 1 base and J by 4 bases; unmatched bases: 11. Per the germline V gene, CDR1 is MGHRA and CDR2 is YSYEKL.

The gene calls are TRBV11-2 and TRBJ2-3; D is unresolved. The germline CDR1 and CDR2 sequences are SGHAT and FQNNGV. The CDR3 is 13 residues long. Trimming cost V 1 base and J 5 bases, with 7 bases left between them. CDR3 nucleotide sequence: TGTGCCAGCAGCTTAGTAGTGGGAGATACGCAGTATTTT. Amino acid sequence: CASSLVVGDTQYF.

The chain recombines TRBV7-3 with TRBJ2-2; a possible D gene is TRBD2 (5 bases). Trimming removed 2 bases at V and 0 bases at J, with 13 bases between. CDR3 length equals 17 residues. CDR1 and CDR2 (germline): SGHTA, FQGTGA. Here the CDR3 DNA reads TGTGCCAGCAGCTTATGGGGTAGCGCCGCGAACACCGGGGAGCTGTTTTTT. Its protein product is CASSLWGSAANTGELFF.

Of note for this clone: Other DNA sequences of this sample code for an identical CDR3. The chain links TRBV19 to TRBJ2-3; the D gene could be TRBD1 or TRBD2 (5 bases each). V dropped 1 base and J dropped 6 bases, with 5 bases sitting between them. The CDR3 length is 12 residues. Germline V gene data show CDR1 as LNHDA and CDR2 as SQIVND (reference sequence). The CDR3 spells CASSIGGDTQYF. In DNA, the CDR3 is TGTGCCAGTAGTATAGGGGGGGATACGCAGTATTTT.

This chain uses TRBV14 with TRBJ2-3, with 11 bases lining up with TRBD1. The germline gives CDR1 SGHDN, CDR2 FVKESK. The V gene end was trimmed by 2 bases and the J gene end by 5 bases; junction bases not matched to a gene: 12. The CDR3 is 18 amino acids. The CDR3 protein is CASSQTFGQGAEEDTQYF. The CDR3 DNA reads TGTGCCAGCAGCCAAACCTTTGGACAGGGGGCGGAGGAAGATACGCAGTATTTT.

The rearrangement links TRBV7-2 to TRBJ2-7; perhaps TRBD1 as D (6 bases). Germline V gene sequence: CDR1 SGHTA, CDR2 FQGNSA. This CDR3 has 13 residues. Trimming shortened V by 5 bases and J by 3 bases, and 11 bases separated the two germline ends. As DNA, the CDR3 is TGTGCCAGCAGCCAGGGACAACACTACGAGCAGTACTTC. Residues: CASSQGQHYEQYF.

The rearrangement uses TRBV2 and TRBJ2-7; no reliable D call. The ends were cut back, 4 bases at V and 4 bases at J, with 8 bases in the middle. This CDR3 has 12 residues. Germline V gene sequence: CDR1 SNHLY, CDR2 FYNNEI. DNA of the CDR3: TGTGCCAGCAGTGTTTTAGGATACGAGCAGTACTTC. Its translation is CASSVLGYEQYF.

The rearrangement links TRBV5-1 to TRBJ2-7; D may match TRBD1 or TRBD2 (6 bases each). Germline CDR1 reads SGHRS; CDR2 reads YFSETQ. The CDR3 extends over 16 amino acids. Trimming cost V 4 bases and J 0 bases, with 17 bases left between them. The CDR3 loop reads CASSAYRVGSSYEQYF. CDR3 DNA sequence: TGCGCCAGCAGCGCGTACAGGGTCGGGAGCTCCTACGAGCAGTACTTC.

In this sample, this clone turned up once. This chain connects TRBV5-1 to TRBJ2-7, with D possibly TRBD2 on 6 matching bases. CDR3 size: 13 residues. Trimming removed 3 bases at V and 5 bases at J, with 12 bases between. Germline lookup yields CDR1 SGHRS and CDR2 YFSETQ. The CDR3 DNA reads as TGCGCCAGCAGCTGGGCGGGGTTTAACGAGCAGTACTTC. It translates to CASSWAGFNEQYF.

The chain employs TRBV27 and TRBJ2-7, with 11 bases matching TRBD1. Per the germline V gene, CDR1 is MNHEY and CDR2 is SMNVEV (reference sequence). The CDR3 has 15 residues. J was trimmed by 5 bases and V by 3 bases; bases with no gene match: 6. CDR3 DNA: TGTGCCAGCAGTTTTTCCGGGACAGGGGGGAACGAGCAGTACTTC. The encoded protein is CASSFSGTGGNEQYF.

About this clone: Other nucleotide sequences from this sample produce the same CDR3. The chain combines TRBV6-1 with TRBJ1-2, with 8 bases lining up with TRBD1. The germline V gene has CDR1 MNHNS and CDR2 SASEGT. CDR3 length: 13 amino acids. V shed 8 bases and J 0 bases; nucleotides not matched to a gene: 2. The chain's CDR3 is CASRTGTNYGYTF. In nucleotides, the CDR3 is TGTGCCAGCCGGACAGGGACTAACTATGGCTACACCTTC.

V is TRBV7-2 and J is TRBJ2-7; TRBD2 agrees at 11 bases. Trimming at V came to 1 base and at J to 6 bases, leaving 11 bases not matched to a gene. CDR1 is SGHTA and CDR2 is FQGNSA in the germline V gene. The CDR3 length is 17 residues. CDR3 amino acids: CASSLVSSGGISGEQYF. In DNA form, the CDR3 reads TGTGCCAGCAGCTTAGTTTCTAGCGGGGGGATCAGTGGCGAGCAGTACTTC.

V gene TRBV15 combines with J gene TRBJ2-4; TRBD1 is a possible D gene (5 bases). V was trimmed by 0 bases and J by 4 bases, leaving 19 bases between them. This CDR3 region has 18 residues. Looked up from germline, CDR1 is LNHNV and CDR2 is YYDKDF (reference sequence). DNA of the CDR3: TGTGCCACCAGCAGAGAAAAAATTATAAGGGGTGAGAAAAACATTCAGTACTTC. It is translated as CATSREKIIRGEKNIQYF. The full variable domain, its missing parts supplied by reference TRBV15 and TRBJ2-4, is DAMVIQNPRYQVTQFGKPVTLSCSQTLNHNVMYWYQQKSSQAPKLLFHYYDKDFNNEADTPDNFQSRRPNTSFCFLDIRSPGLGDTAMYLCATSREKIIRGEKNIQYFGAGTRLSVL.

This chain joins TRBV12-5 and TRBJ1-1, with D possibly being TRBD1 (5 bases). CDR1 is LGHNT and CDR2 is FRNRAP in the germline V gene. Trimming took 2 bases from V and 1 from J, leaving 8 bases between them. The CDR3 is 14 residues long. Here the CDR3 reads CASGLPTENTEAFF. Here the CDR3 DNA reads TGTGCTAGTGGTTTGCCGACAGAGAACACTGAAGCTTTCTTT. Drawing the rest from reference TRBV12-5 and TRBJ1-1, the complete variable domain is DARVTQTPRHKVTEMGQEVTMRCQPILGHNTVFWYRQTMMQGLELLAYFRNRAPLDDSGMPKDRFSAEMPDATLATLKIQPSEPRDSAVYFCASGLPTENTEAFFGQGTRLTVV.

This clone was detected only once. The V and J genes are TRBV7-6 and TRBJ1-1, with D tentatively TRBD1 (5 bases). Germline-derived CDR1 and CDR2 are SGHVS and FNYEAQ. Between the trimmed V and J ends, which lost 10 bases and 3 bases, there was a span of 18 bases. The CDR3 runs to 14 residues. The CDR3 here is CATSYGPGDTEAFF. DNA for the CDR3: TGTGCCACCTCATACGGTCCGGGGGACACTGAAGCTTTCTTT. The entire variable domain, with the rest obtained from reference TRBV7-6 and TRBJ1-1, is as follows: GAGVSQSPRYKVTKRGQDVALRCDPISGHVSLYWYRQALGQGPEFLTYFNYEAQQDKSGLPNDRFSAERPEGSISTLTIQRTEQRDSAMYRCATSYGPGDTEAFFGQGTRLTVV.

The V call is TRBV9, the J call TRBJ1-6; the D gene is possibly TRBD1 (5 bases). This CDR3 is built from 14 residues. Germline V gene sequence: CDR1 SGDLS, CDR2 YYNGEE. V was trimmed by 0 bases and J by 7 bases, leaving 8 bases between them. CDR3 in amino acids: CASSVGDGNSPLHF. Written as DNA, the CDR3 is TGTGCCAGCAGCGTAGGGGACGGAAATTCACCCCTCCACTTT.

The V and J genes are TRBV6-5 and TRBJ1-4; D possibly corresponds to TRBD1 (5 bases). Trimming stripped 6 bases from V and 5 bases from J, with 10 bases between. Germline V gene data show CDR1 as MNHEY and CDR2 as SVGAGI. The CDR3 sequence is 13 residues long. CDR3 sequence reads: CASRGTRNEKLFF. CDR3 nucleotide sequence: TGTGCCAGCAGGGGGACGCGAAATGAAAAACTGTTTTTT.